Following are 17 T cell receptor beta chains from one sample sequenced in a study of cytomegalovirus exposure and HLA in healthy donors. TCRdb's copy holds only in-frame clones and misses some; the assay was immunoSEQ multiplex PCR. Here the sample spans under 95,000 clones, approximately 91% being singletons. The specimen was PBMCs. These receptors all stem from a man between 25 and 39 years old in good health and CMV-seronegative.

The gene calls are TRBV7-3 and TRBJ2-2, with 10 nucleotides matching TRBD2. This CDR3 has 15 amino acids. CDR1 SGHTA and CDR2 FQGTGA come from the germline V gene. V trimming: 5 bases; J trimming: 9 bases; junction bases outside the gene matches: 9. DNA for the CDR3: TGTGCCAGCAGCATTACGACTAGCGGGCCAAGGGAGCTGTTTTTT. Its translation: CASSITTSGPRELFF.

This clone was counted a single time. The genes are TRBV9 and TRBJ2-1; the D gene is possibly TRBD2 (5 bases). Looked up from germline, CDR1 is SGDLS and CDR2 is YYNGEE. Trimming shortened V by 3 bases and J by 3 bases, and 16 bases separated the two germline ends. The CDR3 contains 16 residues. CDR3: CASSAELGASYNEQFF. As DNA, the CDR3 is TGTGCCAGCAGCGCCGAACTGGGAGCTAGCTACAATGAGCAGTTCTTC.

The chain recombines TRBV5-3 with TRBJ2-4, with 7 bases that match TRBD2. TRBV5-3 is classed as an ORF, of uncertain function. Unmatched junction bases numbered 10, after V lost 4 bases and J lost 3 bases. The CDR3 extends over 16 amino acids. The CDR3 nucleotides read TGTGCCAGAAGCCGCTTGGGGGGGTTTGGCAAAAACATTCAGTACTTC. This codes for CARSRLGGFGKNIQYF.

This sequence joins TRBV6-1 and TRBJ2-7, with a weak D call TRBD1 (6 bases). This CDR3 is 13 amino acids long. The V gene's germline CDR1 is MNHNS and CDR2 SASEGT. Trimming took 5 bases from V and 0 from J, leaving 8 bases between them. CDR3 region: CASSTGPSYEQYF. Written as DNA, the CDR3 is TGTGCCAGCAGTACAGGGCCCTCCTACGAGCAGTACTTC.

V usage is TRBV18 and J usage is TRBJ1-3; 7 bases align to TRBD1. Germline values: CDR1 KGHSH, CDR2 LQKENI. The CDR3 contains 15 residues. The junction had 5 bases not matched to a gene; V was cut back by 2 bases and J by 4 bases. The CDR3 nucleotides are TGTGCCAGCTCACCAAAGACAGGGTTAGGAAACACCATATATTTT. This sequence encodes CASSPKTGLGNTIYF.

This sequence joins TRBV28 and TRBJ1-5, with TRBD1 matching over 7 bases. The CDR3 totals 14 residues. Germline CDR1 is MDHEN and CDR2 is SYDVKM. Trimming removed 6 bases from V and 7 bases from J; junction bases left unmatched: 9. The CDR3 region is CASRPGQVRQPQHF. CDR3 DNA: TGTGCCAGCAGACCTGGACAGGTCCGACAGCCCCAGCATTTT.

V usage is TRBV7-9 and J usage is TRBJ2-2, with D unclear. The CDR3 runs to 13 residues. The V and J ends lost 0 bases and 6 bases respectively, with 5 bases between them. From germline, CDR1 is SEHNR and CDR2 FQNEAQ (reference sequence). The CDR3 here is CASSLAAAGELFF. CDR3 DNA sequence: TGTGCCAGCAGCTTAGCCGCGGCCGGGGAGCTGTTTTTT.

The rearrangement joins TRBV28 to TRBJ1-2, with TRBD1 identical over 11 bases. This CDR3 is 16 amino acids long. The V and J ends lost 5 bases and 3 bases, in that order; junction bases with no gene match: 8. CDR1 MDHEN and CDR2 SYDVKM come from the germline V gene. CDR3 nucleotides: TGTGCCAGCAGTCTACGGACAGGGGGCCTTGACTATGGCTACACCTTC. It translates to CASSLRTGGLDYGYTF.

With respect to this clone: The junction departs from the called germline gene at one end, perhaps through a read error. This rearrangement joins TRBV7-9 to TRBJ2-1; 13 bases match TRBD2. Germline V gives CDR1 SEHNR, CDR2 FQNEAQ (reference sequence). This CDR3 has 15 amino acids. CDR3 amino acids: CASSSVWTSGSISIF. The CDR3 DNA follows: TGTGCCAGCAGCTCCGTTTGGACTAGCGGGAGTATCTCGATCTTC.

V is TRBV30 and J is TRBJ1-2; D is unclear. Trimming took off 3 bases at V and 4 bases at J, with 9 bases between the two ends. Germline-derived CDR1 and CDR2 are GTSNPN and SVGIG (reference sequence). The CDR3 loop spans 12 amino acids. CDR3 nucleotides: TGTGCCTGGAGCATAACGGTCTATGGCTACACCTTC. Its translation is CAWSITVYGYTF.

The chain has TRBV7-2 and TRBJ2-1, with 11 bases matching TRBD2. This CDR3 has 16 amino acids. Germline loops: CDR1 SGHTA, CDR2 FQGNSA. Trimming cost V 3 bases and J 6 bases; bases outside gene matches: 7. The CDR3 DNA is TGTGCCAGCAGCTTCCCACTAGCGGGAGATCTCAATGAGCAGTTCTTC. Translated, it gives CASSFPLAGDLNEQFF. Complete variable domain (other parts from reference TRBV7-2 and TRBJ2-1): GAGVSQSPSNKVTEKGKDVELRCDPISGHTALYWYRQSLGQGLEFLIYFQGNSAPDKSGLPSDRFSAERTGGSVSTLTIQRTQQEDSAVYLCASSFPLAGDLNEQFFGPGTRLTVL.

The chain couples TRBV19 to TRBJ2-6; the D is unclear. The CDR3 has 15 amino acids. Germline V lookup: CDR1 LNHDA, CDR2 SQIVND (reference sequence). The V and J ends lost 3 bases and 0 bases respectively, with 6 bases between them. CDR3 DNA sequence: TGTGCCAGTAGTATCAGCGTCTCTGGGGCCAACGTCCTGACTTTC. Translation gives CASSISVSGANVLTF.

V usage is TRBV10-1 and J usage is TRBJ2-5; 9 nucleotides line up with TRBD2. The CDR3 loop spans 15 amino acids. J was trimmed by 4 bases and V by 8 bases; bases with no gene match: 11. CDR1 and CDR2 (germline): WNHNN, SYGVQD (reference sequence). This CDR3 is CASGNSGSTGETQYF. CDR3 coding DNA: TGCGCCAGCGGGAATAGCGGGAGTACGGGAGAGACCCAGTACTTC.

This clone was seen just once. V usage is TRBV7-8 and J usage is TRBJ2-2; 9 bases are a match to TRBD1. The length of the CDR3 is 15 residues. V dropped 3 bases and J dropped 5; count of bases not matched to a gene: 4. Germline values: CDR1 SGHVS, CDR2 FQNEAQ. The CDR3 DNA reads TGTGCCAGCAGCTTCCGGGACAGGGTTACCGGGGAGCTGTTTTTT. Its translation is CASSFRDRVTGELFF.

The chain joins TRBV6-5 to TRBJ2-7, with 7 bases lining up with TRBD2. Germline loops: CDR1 MNHEY, CDR2 SVGAGI. This CDR3 is 15 amino acids long. J lost 2 bases, V lost 7 bases, and 11 bases had no gene match. The CDR3 bases are TGTGCCAGCACCGAGGGACTACATAAGCCCTACGAGCAGTACTTC. Residues: CASTEGLHKPYEQYF.

J is TRBJ1-1 and V is TRBV6-6; 7 nucleotides match TRBD1. The V gene's germline CDR1 is MNHNY and CDR2 SVGAGI (reference sequence). V dropped 2 bases and J dropped 0; count of bases not matched to a gene: 6. The CDR3 consists of 16 residues. This chain's CDR3 is CASSYKGAAMNTEAFF. The CDR3 bases are TGTGCCAGCAGTTACAAGGGGGCAGCTATGAACACTGAAGCTTTCTTT.

The CDR3 protein is CASRRTRHNSEIYNEQFF. The CDR3 DNA reads TGTGCCAGCAGAAGGACTAGACATAATTCAGAAATCTACAATGAGCAGTTCTTC. The V gene is TRBV5-4, the J gene TRBJ2-1; the match to TRBD2 covers 7 bases. This CDR3 has 18 amino acids. The V and J ends lost 5 bases and 3 bases, in that order; junction bases with no gene match: 17. The germline gives CDR1 SGHNT, CDR2 YYREEE (reference sequence).